The subject of this entry is one T cell receptor beta chain. This CDR3 has 15 amino acids. Germline V gene data show CDR1 as LGHNA and CDR2 as YSLEER. The ends were cut back, 1 base at V and 4 bases at J, with 13 bases in the middle. These data come from a study of Ad26.COV2.S vaccination and SARS-CoV-2 variants. As for treatment: around 19 received Ad26.COV2.S at low or high dose, single or two shots; about 5 received placebo; per-sample allocation not given. The samples date from day 63 after the first vaccine or placebo injection. Adults aged 18-55 years in Boston included the donor. The protocol was immunoSEQ multiplex PCR, while the TCRdb copy is restricted to in-frame clones and leaves out a portion. The table has about 430,000 clones, 90% seen once.

This receptor was identified in a person aged 18 to 59 who received the Ad26.COV2.S COVID-19 vaccine or a placebo. The sequences come from peripheral blood, collected in a trial of Ad26.COV2.S vaccine versus placebo. The rearrangement links TRBV4-3 to TRBJ2-5; maybe TRBD2 (5 bases). The CDR3 DNA reads TGCGCCAGCAGCCAAGTGGGCGGAGGTGGAGAGACCCAGTACTTC. Its translation is CASSQVGGGGETQYF.